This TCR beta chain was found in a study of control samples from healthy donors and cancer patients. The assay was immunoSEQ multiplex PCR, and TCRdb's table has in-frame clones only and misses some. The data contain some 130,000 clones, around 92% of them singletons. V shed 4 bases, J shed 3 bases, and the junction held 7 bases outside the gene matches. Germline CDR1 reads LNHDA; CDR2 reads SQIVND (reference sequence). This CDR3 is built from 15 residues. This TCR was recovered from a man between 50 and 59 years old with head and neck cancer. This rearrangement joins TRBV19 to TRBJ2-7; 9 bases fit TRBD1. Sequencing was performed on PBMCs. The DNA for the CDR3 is TGTGCCAGTAGTAGACAGGGGGAGACCCTCTACGAGCAGTACTTC. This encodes CASSRQGETLYEQYF. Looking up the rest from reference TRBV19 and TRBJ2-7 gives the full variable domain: DGGITQSPKYLFRKEGQNVTLSCEQNLNHDAMYWYRQDPGQGLRLIYYSQIVNDFQKGDIAEGYSVSREKKESFPLTVTSAQKNPTAFYLCASSRQGETLYEQYFGPGTRLTVT.